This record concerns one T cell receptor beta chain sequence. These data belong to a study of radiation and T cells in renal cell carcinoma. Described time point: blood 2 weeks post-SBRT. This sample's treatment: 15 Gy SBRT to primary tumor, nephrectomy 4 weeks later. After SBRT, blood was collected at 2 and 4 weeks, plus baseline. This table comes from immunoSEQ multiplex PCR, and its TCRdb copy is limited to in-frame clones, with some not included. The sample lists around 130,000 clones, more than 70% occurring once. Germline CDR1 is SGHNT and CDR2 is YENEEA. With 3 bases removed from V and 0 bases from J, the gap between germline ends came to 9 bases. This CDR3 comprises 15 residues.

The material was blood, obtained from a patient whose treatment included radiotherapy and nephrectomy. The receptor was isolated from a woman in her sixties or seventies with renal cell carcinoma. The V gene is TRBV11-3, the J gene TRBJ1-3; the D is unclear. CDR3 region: CASSFDQSSGNTIYF. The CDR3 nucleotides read TGTGCCAGCAGCTTTGATCAAAGCTCTGGAAACACCATATATTTT.